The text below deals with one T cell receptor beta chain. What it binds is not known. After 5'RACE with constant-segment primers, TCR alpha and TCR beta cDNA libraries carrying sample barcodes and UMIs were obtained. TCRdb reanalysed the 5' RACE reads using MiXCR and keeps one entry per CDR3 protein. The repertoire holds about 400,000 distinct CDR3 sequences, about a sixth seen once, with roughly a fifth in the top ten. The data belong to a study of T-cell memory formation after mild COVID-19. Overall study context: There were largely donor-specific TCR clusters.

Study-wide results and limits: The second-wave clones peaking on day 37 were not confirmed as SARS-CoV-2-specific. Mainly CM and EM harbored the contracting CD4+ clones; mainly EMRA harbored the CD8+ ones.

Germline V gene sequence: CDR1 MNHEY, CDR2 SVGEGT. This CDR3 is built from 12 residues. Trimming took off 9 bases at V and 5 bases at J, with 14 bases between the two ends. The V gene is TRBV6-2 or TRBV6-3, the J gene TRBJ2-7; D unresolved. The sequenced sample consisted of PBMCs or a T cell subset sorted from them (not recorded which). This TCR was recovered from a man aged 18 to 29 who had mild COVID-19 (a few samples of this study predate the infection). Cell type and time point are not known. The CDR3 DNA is TGTGCCAGGAAAAGCGTAGGGAACGAGCAGTACTTC. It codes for CARKSVGNEQYF.